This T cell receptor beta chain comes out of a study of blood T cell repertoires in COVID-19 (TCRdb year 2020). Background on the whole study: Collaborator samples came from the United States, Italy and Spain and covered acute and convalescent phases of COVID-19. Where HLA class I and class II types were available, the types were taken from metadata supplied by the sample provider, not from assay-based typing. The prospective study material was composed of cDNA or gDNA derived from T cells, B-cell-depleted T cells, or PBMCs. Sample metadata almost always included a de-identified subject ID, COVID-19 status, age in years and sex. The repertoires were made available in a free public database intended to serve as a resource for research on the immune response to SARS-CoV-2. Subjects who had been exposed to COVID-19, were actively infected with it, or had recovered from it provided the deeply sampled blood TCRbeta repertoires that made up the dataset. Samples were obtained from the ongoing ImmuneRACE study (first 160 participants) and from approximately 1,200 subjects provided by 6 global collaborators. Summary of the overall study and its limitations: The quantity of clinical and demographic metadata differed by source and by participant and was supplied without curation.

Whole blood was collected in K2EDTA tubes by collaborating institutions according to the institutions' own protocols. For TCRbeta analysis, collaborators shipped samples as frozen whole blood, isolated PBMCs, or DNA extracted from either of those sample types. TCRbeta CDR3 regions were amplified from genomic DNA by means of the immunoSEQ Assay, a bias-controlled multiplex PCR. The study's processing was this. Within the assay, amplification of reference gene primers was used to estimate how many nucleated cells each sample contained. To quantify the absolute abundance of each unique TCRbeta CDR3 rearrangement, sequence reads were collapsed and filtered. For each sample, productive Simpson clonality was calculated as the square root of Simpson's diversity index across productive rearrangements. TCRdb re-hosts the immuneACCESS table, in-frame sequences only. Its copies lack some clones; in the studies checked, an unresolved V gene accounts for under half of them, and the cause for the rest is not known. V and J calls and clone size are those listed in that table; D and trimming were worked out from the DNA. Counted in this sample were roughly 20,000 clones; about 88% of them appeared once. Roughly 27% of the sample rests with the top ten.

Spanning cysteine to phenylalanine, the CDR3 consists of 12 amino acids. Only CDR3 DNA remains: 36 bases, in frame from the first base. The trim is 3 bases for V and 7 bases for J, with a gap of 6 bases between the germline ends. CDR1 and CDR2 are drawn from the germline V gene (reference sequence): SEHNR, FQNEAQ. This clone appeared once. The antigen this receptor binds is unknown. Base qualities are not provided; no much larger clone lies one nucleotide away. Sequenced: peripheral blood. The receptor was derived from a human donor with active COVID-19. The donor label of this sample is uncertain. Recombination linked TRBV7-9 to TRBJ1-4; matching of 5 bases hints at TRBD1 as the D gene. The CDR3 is CASSLGGEKLFF. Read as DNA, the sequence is TGTGCCAGCAGCTTGGGGGGTGAAAAACTGTTTTTT.